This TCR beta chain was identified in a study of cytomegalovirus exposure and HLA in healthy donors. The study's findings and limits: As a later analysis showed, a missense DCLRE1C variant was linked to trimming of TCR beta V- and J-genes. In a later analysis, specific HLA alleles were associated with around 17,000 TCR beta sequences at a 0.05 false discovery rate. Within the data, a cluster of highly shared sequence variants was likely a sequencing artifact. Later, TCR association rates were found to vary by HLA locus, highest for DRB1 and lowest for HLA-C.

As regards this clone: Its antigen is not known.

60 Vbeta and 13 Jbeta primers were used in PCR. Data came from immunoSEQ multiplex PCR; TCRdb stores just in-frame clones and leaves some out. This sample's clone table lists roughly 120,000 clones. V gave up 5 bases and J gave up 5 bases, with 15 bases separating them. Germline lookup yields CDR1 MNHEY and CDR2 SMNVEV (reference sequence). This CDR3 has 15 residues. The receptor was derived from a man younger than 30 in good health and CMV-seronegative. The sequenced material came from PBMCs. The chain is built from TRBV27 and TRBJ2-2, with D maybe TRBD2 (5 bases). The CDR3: CASSPRGRGTGELFF. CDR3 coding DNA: TGTGCCAGCAGTCCACGTGGACGGGGAACCGGGGAGCTGTTTTTT.